The 15 T cell receptor beta chains below come from one sample, sequenced in a study of spatial heterogeneity in lung cancer. TCRdb fed the 5' RACE reads into MiXCR, producing one record per CDR3 protein. The sample holds tens of thousands of distinct CDR3 sequences, 5.4% seen once. Time point denoted: blood at routine non-recurrence follow-up after resection. The specimen comprised PBMCs, sampled at follow-up. The source is a female donor with early-stage non-small cell lung cancer.

This clonotype showed up many times. V usage is TRBV7-9 and J usage is TRBJ1-5; unclear D gene. The CDR3 sequence is 15 residues long. The germline CDR1 and CDR2 sequences are SEHNR and FQNEAQ (reference sequence). V was pared by 6 bases and J by 0 bases, with 12 bases between. CDR3 nucleotide sequence: TGTGCCAGCAGTTCTTATGGAGATAGCAATCAGCCCCAGCATTTT. This encodes CASSSYGDSNQPQHF.

This clonotype was observed at least ten times. The chain joins TRBV7-9 to TRBJ2-7, with D tentatively TRBD1 (6 bases). Between the trimmed V and J ends, which lost 0 bases and 0 bases, there was a span of 15 bases. Germline CDR1 is SEHNR and CDR2 is FQNEAQ (reference sequence). The CDR3 spans 17 residues. The CDR3 nucleotides are TGTGCCAGCAGCTTAGCACAGGGCGGATTAGTCTCCTACGAGCAGTACTTC. It specifies CASSLAQGGLVSYEQYF.

This clonotype showed up many times. The chain links TRBV24-1 to TRBJ2-1; TRBD2 agrees at 9 bases. V lost 4 bases, J lost 10 bases, and 10 bases stayed unmatched. Germline CDR1 KGHDR, CDR2 SFDVKD. There are 15 residues in the CDR3. The CDR3 DNA reads as TGTGCCACCAGTGAAGCGGGGGGACCAAGAATGGAGCAGTTCTTC. This sequence encodes CATSEAGGPRMEQFF.

In this sample, this clonotype turned up many times. The chain links TRBV7-6 to TRBJ2-5; 15 nucleotides match TRBD2. The V and J ends lost 5 bases and 1 base, in that order; junction bases with no gene match: 11. This CDR3 is 19 amino acids long. The germline V gene encodes CDR1 SGHVS and CDR2 FNYEAQ. In nucleotides, the CDR3 is TGTGCCAGCAGCACGGGACTAGCGGGGGGCCCTTCGGTCCAAGAGACCCAGTACTTC. Residues: CASSTGLAGGPSVQETQYF.

This clonotype was observed a few times. The chain has TRBV28 and TRBJ2-3; no definite D call. V was clipped by 3 bases and J by 1 base, with 8 bases between them. The CDR3 is 14 residues long. Germline CDR1 is MDHEN and CDR2 is SYDVKM. CDR3 region: CASSFVAGTDTQYF. DNA of the CDR3: TGTGCCAGCAGTTTTGTGGCGGGCACAGATACGCAGTATTTT.

This clonotype was picked up many times. No DNA is shown, since the ends of the CDR3 on it are uncertain; the CDR3 is the one TCRdb lists. The chain carries TRBV27 and TRBJ2-5; the D call TRBD1 from the table was never checked on the DNA. The CDR3 extends over 15 residues, inclusive of both ends. Germline values: CDR1 MNHEY, CDR2 SMNVEV (reference sequence). The CDR3 loop is CASSLGTGPQETQYF.

This clonotype occurred many times. The gene calls are TRBV5-6 and TRBJ2-1, with D maybe TRBD1 (7 bases). The CDR3 contains 15 residues. Germline CDR1 reads SGHDT; CDR2 reads YYEEEE. V was shortened by 2 bases and J by 2 bases, with 11 bases between the two germline ends. In DNA, the CDR3 is TGTGCCAGCAGCTTAGGAGGGGGCGCCTACAATGAGCAGTTCTTC. Protein sequence: CASSLGGGAYNEQFF.

There are a few counts of this clonotype. The rearrangement uses TRBV12-2 and TRBJ2-1; the table's D gene call, TRBD1, was not cross checked with the DNA. TRBV12-2 is a pseudogene segment. This CDR3 is 18 amino acids long. In DNA, the CDR3 is TGTGCAAGTCGCTTAGATTCGTGGAGCGACCACCACCCCTGGGAGCAGTTCTTC. As protein: CASRLDSWSDHHPWEQFF.

This clonotype was seen repeatedly, ten times or more. The gene calls are TRBV23-1 and TRBJ1-5; 7 bases line up with TRBD1. TRBV23-1 is an ORF, and what it does is uncertain. V shed 3 bases and J 5 bases; nucleotides not matched to a gene: 7. There are 15 residues in the CDR3. The CDR3 loop reads CASSHDPGQDQPQHF. CDR3 DNA: TGCGCCAGCAGTCACGACCCTGGACAGGATCAGCCCCAGCATTTT.

V is TRBV12-3 or TRBV12-4 and J is TRBJ2-1; D uncertain. The V and J ends lost 5 bases and 6 bases respectively, with 5 bases between them. CDR3 length: 11 residues. In DNA, the CDR3 is TGTGCCAGCAGTCCCGGCAATGAGCAGTTCTTC. Amino acid sequence: CASSPGNEQFF.

J is TRBJ1-5 and V is TRBV6-1; 7 bases map to TRBD1. The V gene end was trimmed by 5 bases and the J gene end by 3 bases; junction bases not matched to a gene: 4. The CDR3 has 14 residues. Germline CDR1 is MNHNS and CDR2 is SASEGT. CDR3 coding DNA: TGTGCCAGCAGTATACAGGGGTCCAATCAGCCCCAGCATTTT. This codes for CASSIQGSNQPQHF.

This clonotype was recorded at least ten times. The chain is built from TRBV11-2 and TRBJ2-3, with 9 bases fitting TRBD1. CDR3 length equals 18 residues. The V and J ends lost 3 bases and 0 bases, in that order; junction bases with no gene match: 10. The germline CDR1 and CDR2 sequences are SGHAT and FQNNGV. The CDR3 region has the DNA TGTGCCAGCAGCTTGGGTGCACAGGGGGCGGGGAGCACAGATACGCAGTATTTT. As protein: CASSLGAQGAGSTDTQYF.

This clonotype was detected a few times. The J gene is TRBJ2-2, the V gene TRBV2; no firm D call. The CDR3 is 13 residues long. The V end was cut by 2 bases, the J end by 11 bases, with 12 bases between. Germline CDR1 and CDR2: SNHLY and FYNNEI. This CDR3 reads CASSERASRELFF. The CDR3 DNA sequence: TGTGCCAGCAGTGAACGGGCAAGCAGAGAGCTGTTTTTT.

This clonotype was seen ten or more times. The rearrangement uses TRBV2 and TRBJ1-2; no clear D. V was trimmed by 5 bases and J by 5 bases, leaving 12 bases between them. Germline V gene sequence: CDR1 SNHLY, CDR2 FYNNEI. This CDR3 comprises 13 residues. The CDR3 loop is CASSNSPLYGYTF. The CDR3 DNA reads as TGTGCCAGCAGTAACAGCCCCTTATATGGCTACACCTTC.

In its sample, this clonotype was seen many times. The rearrangement links TRBV7-3 to TRBJ2-1; D gene ambiguous. The germline V and J ends were trimmed by 6 bases and 6 bases, with 9 bases remaining between them. The CDR3 is 12 residues long. The germline V gene has CDR1 SGHTA and CDR2 FQGTGA. CDR3 sequence reads: CASRPTGNEQFF. In DNA form, the CDR3 reads TGTGCCAGCAGACCTACGGGCAATGAGCAGTTCTTC.